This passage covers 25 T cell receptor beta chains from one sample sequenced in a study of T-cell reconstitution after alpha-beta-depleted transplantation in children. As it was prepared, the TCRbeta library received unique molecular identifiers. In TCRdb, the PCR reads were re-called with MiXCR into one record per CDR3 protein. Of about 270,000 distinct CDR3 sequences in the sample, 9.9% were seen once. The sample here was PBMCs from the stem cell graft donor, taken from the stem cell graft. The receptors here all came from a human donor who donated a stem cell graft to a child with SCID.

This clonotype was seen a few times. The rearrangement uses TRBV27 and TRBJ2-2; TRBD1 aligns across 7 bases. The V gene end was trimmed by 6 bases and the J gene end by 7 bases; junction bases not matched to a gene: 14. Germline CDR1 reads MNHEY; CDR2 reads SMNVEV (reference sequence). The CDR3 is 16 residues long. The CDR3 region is CASSSDRPGRGGELFF. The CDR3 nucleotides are TGTGCCAGCAGCTCGGACAGGCCGGGACGGGGCGGGGAGCTGTTTTTT.

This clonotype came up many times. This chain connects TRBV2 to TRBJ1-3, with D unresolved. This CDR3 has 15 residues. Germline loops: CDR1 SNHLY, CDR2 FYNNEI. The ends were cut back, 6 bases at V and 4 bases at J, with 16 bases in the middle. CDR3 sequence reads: CASRDKLRSGNTIYF. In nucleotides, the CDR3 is TGTGCCAGCAGAGATAAGCTACGATCAGGAAACACCATATATTTT.

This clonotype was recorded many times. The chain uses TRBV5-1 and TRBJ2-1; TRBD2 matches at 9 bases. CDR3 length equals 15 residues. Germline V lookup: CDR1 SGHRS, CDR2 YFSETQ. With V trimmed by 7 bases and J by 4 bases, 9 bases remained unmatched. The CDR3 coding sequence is TGCGCCAGCGACGTTAGCGGGGGTGTGTACAATGAGCAGTTCTTC. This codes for CASDVSGGVYNEQFF.

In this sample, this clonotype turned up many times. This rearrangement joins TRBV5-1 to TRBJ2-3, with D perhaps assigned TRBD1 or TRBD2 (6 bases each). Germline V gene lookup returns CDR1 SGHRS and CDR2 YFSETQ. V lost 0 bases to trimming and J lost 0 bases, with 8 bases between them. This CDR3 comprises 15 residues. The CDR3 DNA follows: TGCGCCAGCAGCTTGGCGGGGGCGAGCACAGATACGCAGTATTTT. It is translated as CASSLAGASTDTQYF.

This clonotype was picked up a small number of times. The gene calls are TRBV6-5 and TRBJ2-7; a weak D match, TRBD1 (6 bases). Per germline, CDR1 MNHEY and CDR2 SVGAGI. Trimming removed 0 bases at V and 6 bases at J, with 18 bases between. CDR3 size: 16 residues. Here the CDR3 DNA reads TGTGCCAGCAGTTACTCGGGTAGACAGGTGTTCTCCGAGCAGTACTTC. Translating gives CASSYSGRQVFSEQYF.

CDR3 sequence: CASSPHDYRDQDNEQFF. The CDR3 region has the DNA TGTGCCAGCAGCCCGCACGATTACAGGGACCAGGACAATGAGCAGTTCTTC. The chain carries TRBV5-5 and TRBJ2-1, with D tentatively TRBD1 (6 bases). The CDR3 extends over 17 amino acids. The ends were cut back, 4 bases at V and 5 bases at J, with 22 bases in the middle. Germline CDR1 reads SGHKS; CDR2 reads YYEKEE (reference sequence).

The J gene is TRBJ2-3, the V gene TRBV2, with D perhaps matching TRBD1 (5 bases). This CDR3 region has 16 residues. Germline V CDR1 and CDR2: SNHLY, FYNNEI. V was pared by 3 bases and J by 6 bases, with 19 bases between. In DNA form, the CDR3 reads TGTGCCAGCAGTGAGGGGCCCGAAGGCGATTTTGATACGCAGTATTTT. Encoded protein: CASSEGPEGDFDTQYF.

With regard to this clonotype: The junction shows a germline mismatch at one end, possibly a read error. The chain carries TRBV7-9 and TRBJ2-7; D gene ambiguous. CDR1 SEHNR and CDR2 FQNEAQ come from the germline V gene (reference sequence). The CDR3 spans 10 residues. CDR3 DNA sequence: TGTGCCAGCAGCTTAGATCGGATCCGGTTC. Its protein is CASSLDRIRF.

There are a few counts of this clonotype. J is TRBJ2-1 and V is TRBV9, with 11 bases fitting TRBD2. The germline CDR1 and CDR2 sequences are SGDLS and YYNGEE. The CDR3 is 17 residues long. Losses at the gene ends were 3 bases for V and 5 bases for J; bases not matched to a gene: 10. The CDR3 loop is CASSARGTSGPNNEQFF. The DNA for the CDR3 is TGTGCCAGCAGCGCGAGGGGGACTAGCGGACCGAACAATGAGCAGTTCTTC.

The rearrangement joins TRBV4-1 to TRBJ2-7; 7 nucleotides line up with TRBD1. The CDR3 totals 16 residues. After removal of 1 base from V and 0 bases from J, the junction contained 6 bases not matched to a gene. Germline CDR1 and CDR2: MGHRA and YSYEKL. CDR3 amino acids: CASSQGYRGPSYEQYF. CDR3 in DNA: TGCGCCAGCAGCCAAGGTTACAGGGGACCCTCCTACGAGCAGTACTTC.

CDR3 sequence reads: CASSFGLAEAFF. Written as DNA, the CDR3 is TGTGCCAGCAGCTTCGGGCTAGCTGAAGCTTTCTTT. This chain connects TRBV7-9 to TRBJ1-1; D remains unclear. The CDR3 covers 12 residues. CDR1 is SEHNR and CDR2 is FQNEAQ in the germline V gene (reference sequence). The V end was cut by 3 bases, the J end by 6 bases, with 8 bases between.

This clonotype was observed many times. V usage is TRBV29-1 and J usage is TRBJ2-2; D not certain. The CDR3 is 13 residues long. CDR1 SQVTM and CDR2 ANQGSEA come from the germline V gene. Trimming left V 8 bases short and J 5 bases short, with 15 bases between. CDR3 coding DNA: TGCAGCCTTCGAGCAGGCGAGACCGGGGAGCTGTTTTTT. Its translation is CSLRAGETGELFF.

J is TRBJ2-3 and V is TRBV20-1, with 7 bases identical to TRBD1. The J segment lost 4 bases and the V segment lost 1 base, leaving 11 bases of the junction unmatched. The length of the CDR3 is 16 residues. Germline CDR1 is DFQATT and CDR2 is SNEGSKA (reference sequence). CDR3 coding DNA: TGCAGTGCTAGAGGCGACGACAGGGATTTTCCAGATACGCAGTATTTT. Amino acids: CSARGDDRDFPDTQYF.

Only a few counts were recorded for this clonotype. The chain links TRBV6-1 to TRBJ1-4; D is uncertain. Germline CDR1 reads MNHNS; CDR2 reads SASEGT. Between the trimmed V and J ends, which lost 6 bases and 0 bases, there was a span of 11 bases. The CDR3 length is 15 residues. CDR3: CASRPEGATNEKLFF. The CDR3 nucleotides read TGTGCCAGCAGGCCGGAGGGTGCAACTAATGAAAAACTGTTTTTT.

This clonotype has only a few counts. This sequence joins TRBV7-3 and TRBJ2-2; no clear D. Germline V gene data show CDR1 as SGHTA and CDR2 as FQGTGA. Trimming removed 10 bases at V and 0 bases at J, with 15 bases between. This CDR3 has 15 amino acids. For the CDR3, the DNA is TGTGCCACCATACCGAGAGGCACGAACACCGGGGAGCTGTTTTTT. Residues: CATIPRGTNTGELFF.

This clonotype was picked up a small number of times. The DNA of the CDR3 is TGTGCCATCAGGACGTTACACGAGCAGTACTTC. It translates to CAIRTLHEQYF. The chain has TRBV10-3 and TRBJ2-7; D not resolved. V was trimmed by 6 bases and J by 5 bases, leaving 8 bases between them. The V gene's germline CDR1 is ENHRY and CDR2 SYGVKD. CDR3 length: 11 amino acids.

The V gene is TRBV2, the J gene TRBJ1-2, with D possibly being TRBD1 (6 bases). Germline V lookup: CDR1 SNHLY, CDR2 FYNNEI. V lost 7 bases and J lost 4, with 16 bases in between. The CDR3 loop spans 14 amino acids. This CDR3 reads CASTWDTESYGYTF. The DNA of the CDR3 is TGTGCCAGCACCTGGGACACTGAGAGCTATGGCTACACCTTC.

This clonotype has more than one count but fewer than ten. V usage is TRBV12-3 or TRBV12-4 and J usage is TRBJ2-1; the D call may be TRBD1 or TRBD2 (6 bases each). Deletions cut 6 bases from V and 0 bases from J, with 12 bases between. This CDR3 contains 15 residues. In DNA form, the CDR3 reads TGTGCCAGCAGGAGGAGGGGGAACTCCTACAATGAGCAGTTCTTC. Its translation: CASRRRGNSYNEQFF.

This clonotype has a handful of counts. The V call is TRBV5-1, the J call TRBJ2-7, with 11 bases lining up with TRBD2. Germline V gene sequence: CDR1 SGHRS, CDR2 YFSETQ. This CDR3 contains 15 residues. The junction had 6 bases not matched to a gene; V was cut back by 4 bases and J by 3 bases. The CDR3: CASSPTSGRFYEQYF. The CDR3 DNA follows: TGCGCCAGCAGCCCTACTAGCGGGAGATTCTACGAGCAGTACTTC.

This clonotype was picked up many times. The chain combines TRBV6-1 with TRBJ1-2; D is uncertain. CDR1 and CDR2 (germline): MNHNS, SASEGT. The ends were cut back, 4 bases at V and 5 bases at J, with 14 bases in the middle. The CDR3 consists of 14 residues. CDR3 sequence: CASSVLIDGYGYTF. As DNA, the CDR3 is TGTGCCAGCAGTGTCCTCATTGACGGGTATGGCTACACCTTC.

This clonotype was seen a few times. CDR3 bases: TGCAGCGTTTCCGCCGGGACCGAAGACTATGGCTACACCTTC. This translates into CSVSAGTEDYGYTF. The chain has TRBV29-1 and TRBJ1-2, with D perhaps matching TRBD1 (5 bases). Germline V gene sequence: CDR1 SQVTM, CDR2 ANQGSEA. V was pared by 5 bases and J by 3 bases, with 16 bases between. The CDR3 contains 14 residues.

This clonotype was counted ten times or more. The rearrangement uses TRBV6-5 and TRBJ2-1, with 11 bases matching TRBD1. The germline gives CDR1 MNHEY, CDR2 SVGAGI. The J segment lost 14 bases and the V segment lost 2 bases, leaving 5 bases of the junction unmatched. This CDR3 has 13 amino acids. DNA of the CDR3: TGTGCCAGCAGTTACCGGGACAGGGGGGAAAAGTTCTTC. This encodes CASSYRDRGEKFF.

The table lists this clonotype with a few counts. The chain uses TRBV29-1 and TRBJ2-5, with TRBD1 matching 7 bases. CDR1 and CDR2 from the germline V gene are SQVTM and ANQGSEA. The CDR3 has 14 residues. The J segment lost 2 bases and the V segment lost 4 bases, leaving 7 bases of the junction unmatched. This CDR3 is CSVVRGQKQETQYF. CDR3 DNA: TGCAGCGTTGTTCGGGGACAGAAACAAGAGACCCAGTACTTC.

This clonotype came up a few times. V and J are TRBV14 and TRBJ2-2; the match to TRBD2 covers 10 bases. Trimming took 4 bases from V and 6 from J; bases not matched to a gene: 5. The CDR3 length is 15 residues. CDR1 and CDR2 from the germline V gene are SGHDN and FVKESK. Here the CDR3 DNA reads TGTGCCAGCAGCCCCAGCGGGGGGGCATCCGGGGAGCTGTTTTTT. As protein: CASSPSGGASGELFF.

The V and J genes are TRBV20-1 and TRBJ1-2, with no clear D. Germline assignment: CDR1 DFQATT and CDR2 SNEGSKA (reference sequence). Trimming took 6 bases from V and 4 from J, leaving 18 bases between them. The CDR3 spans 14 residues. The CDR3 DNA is TGCAGTGCCCCGCGGGGATCCTTTGGCTATGGCTACACCTTC. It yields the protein CSAPRGSFGYGYTF.